A selection of T cell receptor beta chains follows, all from one sample in a study of T cells in Graves' hyperthyroidism and ophthalmopathy. TCRdb called the multiplex PCR reads again in MiXCR, with one record for every CDR3 protein. Among a few hundred thousand distinct CDR3 sequences, just over 45% were seen once, and the ten largest hold approximately 8.4%. The sequenced sample consisted of peripheral blood or thyroid tissue (not recorded which). The source is a young woman with Graves' hyperthyroidism. CDR3s include the opening cysteine and the closing phenylalanine or tryptophan. D genes are given only for firm matches. Clone sizes are given selectively: once, few, many, or a class where the clone is expanded.

D gene,J gene,clone size,V gene,CDR3 protein,CDR3 DNA
.,TRBJ1-1,medium-sized,TRBV24-1,CATSDPGRPEAFF,TGTGCCACCAGTGATCCCGGACGGCCTGAAGCTTTCTTT
.,TRBJ1-3,.,TRBV5-1,CASSSTGGHSGNTIYF,TGCGCCAGCAGCTCCACTGGGGGCCACTCTGGAAACACCATATATTTT
TRBD1,TRBJ1-1,few,TRBV7-2,CASSQTRAGGAMNTEAFF,TGTGCCAGCAGCCAAACAAGGGCAGGGGGCGCAATGAACACTGAAGCTTTCTTT
TRBD1,TRBJ2-6,many,TRBV12-5,CASGHPPGQGAQGANVLTF,TGTGCTAGTGGTCACCCCCCGGGACAGGGGGCGCAGGGGGCCAACGTCCTGACTTTC
TRBD1,TRBJ1-2,.,TRBV15,CATSRVAGQGTTF,TGTGCCACCAGCAGAGTTGCGGGACAGGGGACAACCTTC
.,TRBJ2-7,few,TRBV7-2,CASSQDLLVGTPYEQYF,TGCGCCAGCAGCCAAGATCTATTGGTAGGGACCCCCTACGAGCAGTACTTC
TRBD2,TRBJ2-5,.,TRBV11-2,CASSLGTGGRAQYF,TGTGCCAGCAGCTTAGGAACGGGAGGGCGGGCCCAGTACTTC
TRBD1,TRBJ1-2,many,TRBV7-9,CASSLGQDYGYTF,TGTGCCAGCAGCCTAGGACAGGACTATGGCTACACCTTC
.,TRBJ2-7,.,TRBV7-9,CASSFGVGVKPYEQYF,TGTGCCAGCAGCTTTGGAGTTGGGGTAAAACCCTACGAGCAGTACTTC
.,TRBJ1-1,few,TRBV19,CASSIVMGSTEAFF,TGTGCCAGTAGTATAGTTATGGGTAGCACTGAAGCTTTCTTT
TRBD2,TRBJ2-7,many,TRBV20-1,CSARAGGGSYEQYF,TGCAGTGCTAGGGCGGGGGGGGGATCCTACGAGCAGTACTTC
.,TRBJ2-2,.,TRBV19,CASIQDSNTGELFF,TGTGCCAGTATACAGGACAGCAACACCGGGGAGCTGTTTTTT
TRBD1,TRBJ2-7,many,TRBV7-8,CASSLAGQGISYEQYF,TGTGCCAGCAGCTTAGCGGGACAGGGTATCTCCTACGAGCAGTACTTC
TRBD1,TRBJ1-1,many,TRBV5-1,CASSHRGQGALTEAFF,TGCGCCAGCAGTCATAGGGGACAGGGGGCCCTTACTGAAGCTTTCTTT
TRBD2,TRBJ2-7,.,TRBV7-3,CASSLAGEYF,TGTGCCAGCAGTTTAGCGGGAGAGTACTTC
.,TRBJ1-2,.,TRBV10-3,CAISDGLAGVYTF,TGTGCCATCAGTGATGGACTAGCGGGTGTCTACACCTTC
TRBD2,TRBJ2-1,many,TRBV29-1,CSVEVAGVGNEQFF,TGCAGCGTTGAAGTAGCGGGAGTGGGTAATGAGCAGTTCTTC
.,TRBJ1-1,many,TRBV30,CAWRWGGTEAFF,TGTGCCTGGCGTTGGGGTGGCACTGAAGCTTTCTTT
.,TRBJ1-4,.,TRBV7-6,CASSSPAGSSYNEKLFF,TGTGCCAGCAGCTCCCCAGCCGGGAGCTCCTACAATGAAAAACTGTTTTTT
.,TRBJ1-1,many,TRBV27,CASSLQIGMNTEAFF,TGTGCCAGCAGTTTGCAGATCGGAATGAACACTGAAGCTTTCTTT
.,TRBJ2-1,.,TRBV20-1,CSARAANGYNEQFF,TGCAGTGCTAGAGCCGCTAACGGGTACAATGAGCAGTTCTTC
.,TRBJ2-3,few,TRBV2,CASSRAHPTDTQYF,TGTGCCAGCAGTAGAGCCCACCCCACAGATACGCAGTATTTT
TRBD2,TRBJ2-7,.,TRBV20-1,CSASGGLAGITGEQYF,TGCAGTGCTAGCGGGGGACTAGCGGGAATCACCGGGGAGCAGTACTTC
.,TRBJ2-5,.,TRBV19,CASSSGHTSFQETQYF,TGTGCCAGTAGTTCAGGACATACCTCGTTCCAAGAGACCCAGTACTTC
TRBD2,TRBJ2-2,few,TRBV6-1,CASSATSGSRTGELFF,TGTGCCAGCAGTGCGACTAGCGGGAGTCGTACCGGGGAGCTGTTTTTT
.,TRBJ1-1,many,TRBV7-3,CASSHGGNTEAFF,TGTGCCAGCAGCCACGGGGGGAACACTGAAGCTTTCTTT
.,TRBJ2-7,many,TRBV12-3/TRBV12-4,CASSLEAREQYF,TGTGCCAGCAGTTTAGAGGCTCGGGAGCAGTACTTC
.,TRBJ2-5,.,TRBV9,CASSASDGAAQPQYF,TGTGCCAGCAGCGCTTCCGACGGGGCGGCTCAGCCCCAGTACTTC
.,TRBJ2-2,many,TRBV14,CASSQSRASGELFF,TGTGCCAGCAGCCAATCCAGGGCTTCCGGGGAGCTGTTTTTT
TRBD1,TRBJ1-3,few,TRBV20-1,CSARLTGGAGNTIYF,TGCAGTGCTAGATTGACAGGGGGCGCTGGAAACACCATATATTTT
.,TRBJ2-2,.,TRBV20-1,CSARDLDNTGELFF,TGCAGTGCTAGAGATCTTGACAACACCGGGGAGCTGTTTTTT
TRBD2,TRBJ2-1,few,TRBV2,CASRNGLAGGYEQFF,TGTGCCAGCAGAAACGGACTAGCGGGAGGCTATGAGCAGTTCTTC
.,TRBJ1-2,.,TRBV15,CATSSQDRAGDNYGYTF,TGTGCCACCAGCAGCCAAGACCGGGCAGGTGATAACTATGGCTACACCTTC
.,TRBJ2-7,many,TRBV7-2,CASSFVVDSYEQYF,TGTGCCAGCAGCTTCGTAGTGGATTCCTACGAGCAGTACTTC
TRBD2,TRBJ2-3,.,TRBV24-1,CATRRGERESDTQYF,TGTGCCACCCGTCGGGGGGAACGGGAGTCAGATACGCAGTATTTT
.,TRBJ1-6,many,TRBV2,CASSDAYNSPLHF,TGTGCCAGCAGCGATGCTTATAATTCACCCCTCCACTTT
TRBD2,TRBJ2-2,few,TRBV9,CASSPTSGSTTGELFF,TGTGCCAGCAGCCCGACTAGCGGGAGTACAACCGGGGAGCTGTTTTTT
.,TRBJ2-3,many,TRBV2,CASSLSLGTDTQYF,TGTGCCAGCTCTTTAAGTTTGGGCACAGATACGCAGTATTTT
TRBD1,TRBJ1-2,many,TRBV7-9,CASSPPGQSYGYTF,TGTGCCAGCAGCCCTCCGGGACAGTCCTATGGCTACACCTTC
.,TRBJ2-2,many,TRBV29-1,CSVEKGFTGELFF,TGCAGCGTTGAAAAGGGATTCACCGGGGAGCTGTTTTTT
.,TRBJ2-6,many,TRBV6-1,CASSDRGRVAGANVLTF,TGTGCCAGCAGTGACCGGGGTAGGGTGGCTGGGGCCAACGTCCTGACTTTC
.,TRBJ2-5,.,TRBV29-1,CSHPGVAEETQYF,TGCAGCCATCCTGGGGTAGCGGAAGAGACCCAGTACTTC
.,TRBJ2-5,.,TRBV5-1,CASSGASSGETQYF,TGCGCCAGCAGCGGAGCTAGCAGCGGAGAGACCCAGTACTTC
TRBD2,TRBJ2-3,few,TRBV20-1,CSARDATSGGDTQYF,TGCAGTGCTAGAGATGCGACTAGCGGGGGAGATACGCAGTATTTT
.,TRBJ1-2,few,TRBV14,CASGPTGDGYTF,TGTGCCAGCGGCCCGACAGGAGATGGCTACACCTTC
.,TRBJ1-4,once,TRBV14,CASSRRRGTEKLFF,TGTGCCAGCAGCCGCAGACGGGGCACTGAAAAACTGTTTTTT
.,TRBJ2-5,few,TRBV7-8,CASSSPGDKETQYF,TGTGCCAGCAGCTCCCCCGGCGACAAAGAGACCCAGTACTTC
.,TRBJ2-5,once,TRBV25-1,CSVDGGLETQYF,TGCAGCGTTGACGGGGGCCTTGAGACCCAGTACTTC